The clone carrying this TCR beta chain was recorded at least ten times. The antigen remains unidentified. The read finishes 3 residues shy of the CDR3 end, and the germline J gene is used to complete it. The source of the sample is a study of T cell clonality in common variable immunodeficiency. The trim removed 4 bases at V and 3 bases at J, leaving 5 bases unmatched. The germline CDR1 and CDR2 sequences are SGHNT and YYREEE (reference sequence). The CDR3 has 15 residues. Assay: immunoSEQ multiplex PCR; the TCRdb copy retains only in-frame clones and omits some. The sample is made up of approximately 64,000 clones, none counted only once. Study results and limitations: CVID patient heterogeneity limited repertoire-clinical complication correlations. CVID subjects had higher TCRbeta clonality than healthy controls, most marked in about a third.

Patients and controls were mostly of Caucasian heritage. Donors gave 5 to 8 ml heparinized peripheral whole blood. Sequencing used peripheral blood mononuclear cells. V usage is TRBV5-4 and J usage is TRBJ2-3; 10 nucleotides match TRBD2. This receptor was obtained from a person aged 18 to 75 in good health. The CDR3 DNA, read in part, is TGTGCCAGCAGCCTAGCGGGGGCAGGTACAGATACG. Its protein is CASSLAGAGTDT. The CDR3 reads in full as CASSLAGAGTDTQYF.